These 3 T cell receptor beta chains came from one sample sequenced in a study of beta chain features in type 1 diabetes. All of the isolated RNA was reverse transcribed, so expressed TCRB transcripts were sequenced. TCRdb keeps only in-frame clones here, not all; method: immunoSEQ multiplex PCR. The sample shows 860,000 or so clones, under 20% of them seen only once. Sequenced material: naive CD4+ T cells from blood. These receptors were taken from a woman under 30 in good health.

V gene TRBV5-1 combines with J gene TRBJ2-7; no firm D call. The CDR3 runs 12 residues. The germline V gene has CDR1 SGHRS and CDR2 YFSETQ. The V and J ends lost 1 base and 3 bases respectively, with 5 bases between them. The CDR3 protein is CASSLNSYEQYF. CDR3 coding DNA: TGCGCCAGCAGCTTGAATAGCTACGAGCAGTACTTC.

This clone showed up just a few times. The chain joins TRBV7-6 to TRBJ2-3; D is undetermined. From germline, CDR1 is SGHVS and CDR2 FNYEAQ. With 2 bases removed from V and 0 bases from J, the gap between germline ends came to 6 bases. This CDR3 comprises 14 residues. The CDR3 loop is CASSLWDSTDTQYF. CDR3 bases: TGTGCCAGCAGCTTATGGGATAGCACAGATACGCAGTATTTT. Complete variable domain (other parts from reference TRBV7-6 and TRBJ2-3): GAGVSQSPRYKVTKRGQDVALRCDPISGHVSLYWYRQALGQGPEFLTYFNYEAQQDKSGLPNDRFSAERPEGSISTLTIQRTEQRDSAMYRCASSLWDSTDTQYFGPGTRLTVL.

V and J are TRBV6-5 and TRBJ1-2; D is undetermined. The germline gives CDR1 MNHEY, CDR2 SVGAGI. The CDR3 extends over 13 amino acids. Trimming shortened V by 10 bases and J by 4 bases, and 16 bases separated the two germline ends. DNA for the CDR3: TGTGCCACCCGTGGGCACCGCGGCTATGGCTACACCTTC. Translated: CATRGHRGYGYTF.